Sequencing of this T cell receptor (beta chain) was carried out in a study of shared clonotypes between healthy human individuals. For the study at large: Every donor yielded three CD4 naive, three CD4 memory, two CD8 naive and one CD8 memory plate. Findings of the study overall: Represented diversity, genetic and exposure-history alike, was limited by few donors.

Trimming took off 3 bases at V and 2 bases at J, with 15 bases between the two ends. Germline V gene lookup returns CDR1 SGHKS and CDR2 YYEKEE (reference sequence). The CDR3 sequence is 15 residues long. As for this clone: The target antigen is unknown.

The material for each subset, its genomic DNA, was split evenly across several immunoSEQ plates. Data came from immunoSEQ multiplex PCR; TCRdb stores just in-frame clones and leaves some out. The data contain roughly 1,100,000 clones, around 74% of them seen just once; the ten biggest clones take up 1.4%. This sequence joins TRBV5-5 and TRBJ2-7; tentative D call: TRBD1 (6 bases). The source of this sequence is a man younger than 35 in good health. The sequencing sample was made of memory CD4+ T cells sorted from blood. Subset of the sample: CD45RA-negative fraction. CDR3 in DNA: TGTGCCAGCAGCTCTCTCCGGGACAAACCCTACGAGCAGTACTTC. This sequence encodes CASSSLRDKPYEQYF.